The subject of this entry is one T cell receptor beta chain. Its target is unknown. TCRdb keeps only in-frame clones here, not all; method: immunoSEQ multiplex PCR. The profile shows roughly 180,000 clones, roughly 86% of them singletons. These data come from a study of cytomegalovirus exposure and HLA in healthy donors. Study-level points and caveats: A few chains tied to CMV proved CMV antigen-specific in vitro. Altogether, some 170 TCR beta chains were recorded as cytomegalovirus-associated. The tendency of first-cohort TCR clusters to co-occur in the 110 or so validation repertoires emerged from a later analysis. The classifier reportedly diagnosed cytomegalovirus status with high sensitivity and specificity.

Sequencing input: PBMCs. This TCR came from a man aged 25-40 years in good health and CMV-seropositive.

In DNA form, the CDR3 reads TGTGCCTGGAGTCCTTCGGTCATCTACAACACTGAAGCTTTCTTT. Amino acid sequence: CAWSPSVIYNTEAFF. This rearrangement joins TRBV30 to TRBJ1-1, with D hard to call. Trimming stripped 2 bases from V and 2 bases from J, with 15 bases between. CDR1 is GTSNPN, CDR2 SVGIG, per germline (reference sequence). This CDR3 spans 15 amino acids.